This TCR beta chain was sequenced in a study of CD8+ T cells in alopecia areata. On the study more broadly: Treated individuals took tofacitinib by mouth, 5 to 10 mg twice daily.

Study-wide findings and caveats: TCRs were shared less clearly across patients than in mice, possibly for HLA-related reasons.

This clone has just one count. Antigen: not known. The germline CDR1 and CDR2 sequences are SGDLS and YYNGEE. Trimming cost V 4 bases and J 3 bases, with 15 bases left between them. CDR3 length: 15 residues. RNA extraction was followed by reverse transcription into cDNA, which acted as the sequencing template. TCRdb's table, derived via immunoSEQ multiplex PCR, lists solely in-frame clones and lacks some. This sample has tens of thousands of clones, with approximately 44% found just once. Sample treatment: oral pan-JAK inhibitor, 5-10 mg twice daily. Material: CD8+ T cells sorted from blood, obtained at approximately week 36, from a patient treated with tofacitinib. The source of this sequence is a human donor with alopecia areata. The rearrangement links TRBV9 to TRBJ2-3; D might be TRBD1 (5 bases). The CDR3 here is CASSQDSRQTDTQYF. DNA for the CDR3: TGTGCCAGCAGCCAAGACTCACGACAGACAGATACGCAGTATTTT.